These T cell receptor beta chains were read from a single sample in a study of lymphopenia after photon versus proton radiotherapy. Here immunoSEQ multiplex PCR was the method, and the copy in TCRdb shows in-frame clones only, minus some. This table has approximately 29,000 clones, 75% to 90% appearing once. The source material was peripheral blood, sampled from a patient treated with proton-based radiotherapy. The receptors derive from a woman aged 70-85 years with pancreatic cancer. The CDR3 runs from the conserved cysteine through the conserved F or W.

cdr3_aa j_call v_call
CASSIEPPITNTGELFF TRBJ2-2 TRBV19
CASSFEGGDEQFF TRBJ2-1 TRBV7-3
CASSQVTDTTPLHF TRBJ1-6 TRBV14
CASSLRSAQVQETQYF TRBJ2-5 TRBV28
CASQASARETQYF TRBJ2-5 TRBV28
CASSNNNPGEAFF TRBJ1-1 TRBV11-1
CASSLVARPGGYTF TRBJ1-2 TRBV5-6
CASSIGGQGQETQYF TRBJ2-5 TRBV19
CASSPRGLESKNIQYF TRBJ2-4 TRBV18
CAIRPELPGLAGGNEQFF TRBJ2-1 TRBV10-3
CASSRLAGVDTQYF TRBJ2-3 TRBV6-5
CASSWAGAGDPLVLTF TRBJ2-6 TRBV6-6
CASRALGAGIVQPQHF TRBJ1-5 TRBV27
CASSPGNRPETQYF TRBJ2-5 TRBV5-1
CASSFKLAGRADTQYF TRBJ2-3 TRBV7-2
CASSSYSNQPQHF TRBJ1-5 TRBV28
CASSPSARSGSGNEQFF TRBJ2-1 TRBV4-3
CASSAGLLLAKNIQYF TRBJ2-4 TRBV11-3
CASSLRSGANVLTF TRBJ2-6 TRBV28
CASRRQGEGANYGYTF TRBJ1-2 TRBV6-6
CASSRTGRETQYF TRBJ2-5 TRBV6-1
CSVIRLAGSEAFF TRBJ1-1 TRBV29-1
CASSAQATSFGNTIYF TRBJ1-3 TRBV9
CASSLDDGGGYTF TRBJ1-2 TRBV11-2
CASSLSDGGREKLFF TRBJ1-4 TRBV5-1
CASSLFSATNEKLFF TRBJ1-4 TRBV7-9
CASSMGQVASYEQYF TRBJ2-7 TRBV5-1
CASSITTQTGEAFF TRBJ1-1 TRBV7-9
CASSRKILAGELLVNEQFF TRBJ2-1 TRBV5-1
CASSLNSGQRYTF TRBJ1-2 TRBV28
CASSLSVYEQYF TRBJ2-7 TRBV16
CASSLQGAMAFF TRBJ1-1 TRBV18
CASSVDGDTEAFF TRBJ1-1 TRBV9
CASSGGLAGTGELFF TRBJ2-2 TRBV9
CASSETGGAGNTIYF TRBJ1-3 TRBV2
CASSVTGATSTDTQYF TRBJ2-3 TRBV9
CASSSTSTGELFF TRBJ2-2 TRBV9
CASSLLGAAGLLREQFF TRBJ2-1 TRBV27
CASSPWAGGLAGTDTQYF TRBJ2-3 TRBV28
CAGGLAGGTGDTQYF TRBJ2-3 TRBV6-1
CASSYGGQPRRTQYF TRBJ2-3 TRBV6-5
CASSKEHYSNQPQHF TRBJ1-5 TRBV21-1
CASSPGQGHTEAFF TRBJ1-1 TRBV7-2
CASSPRSGVPYGYTF TRBJ1-2 TRBV19
CASSLSGVGEQYF TRBJ2-7 TRBV5-8
CASSPSGPAYNEQFF TRBJ2-1 TRBV18
CSAGSYEQYF TRBJ2-7 TRBV20-1
CASSRDRAGQPQHF TRBJ1-5 TRBV5-8
CASSSGAGYEQYF TRBJ2-7 TRBV7-9